Below, 10 T cell receptor beta chains from the same sample are listed, as sequenced in a study of Ad26.COV2.S vaccination and SARS-CoV-2 variants. Data came from immunoSEQ multiplex PCR; TCRdb stores just in-frame clones and leaves some out. The sample holds about 350,000 clones, roughly 90% seen once. Treatment noted: roughly 18 received Ad26.COV2.S at low or high dose, single or two shots; five or six received placebo; per-sample allocation not given. Day 63 after the first vaccine or placebo injection was the time point for sampling. The material sequenced was peripheral blood, taken in a trial of Ad26.COV2.S vaccine versus placebo. All receptors derive from a person aged 18 to 59 who received the Ad26.COV2.S COVID-19 vaccine or a placebo.

The genes are TRBV16 and TRBJ2-1; D gene ambiguous. This CDR3 has 13 residues. Germline lookup yields CDR1 KGHSY and CDR2 FQNENV. V was pared by 4 bases and J by 7 bases, with 11 bases between. This chain's CDR3 is CASSLRLRNEQFF. CDR3 nucleotides: TGTGCCAGCAGCCTAAGACTGAGAAATGAGCAGTTCTTC.

V gene TRBV28 combines with J gene TRBJ2-7; D is tentatively TRBD1 or TRBD2 (6 bases each). Trimming removed 6 bases at V and 4 bases at J, with 13 bases between. Germline values: CDR1 MDHEN, CDR2 SYDVKM. The CDR3 consists of 13 residues. The CDR3 coding sequence is TGTGCCAGCAGACCCCCGGGGGCTTACGAGCAGTACTTC. Protein product: CASRPPGAYEQYF.

The chain recombines TRBV13 with TRBJ2-7; the D gene could be TRBD1 or TRBD2 (5 bases each). CDR1 is PRHDT, CDR2 FYEKMQ, per germline (reference sequence). This CDR3 contains 15 residues. The V end lost 4 bases, the J end lost 0 bases, and 13 bases lay between the germline ends. CDR3 sequence reads: CASSSGLMSSYEQYF. The DNA of the CDR3 is TGTGCCAGCAGCTCGGGGCTCATGAGCTCCTACGAGCAGTACTTC.

The V gene is TRBV15, the J gene TRBJ2-7; D remains ambiguous. Germline values: CDR1 LNHNV, CDR2 YYDKDF (reference sequence). The V and J ends lost 0 bases and 2 bases respectively, with 14 bases between them. The CDR3 is 16 residues long. The CDR3 sequence is CATSRDLLARTYEQYF. The CDR3 DNA sequence: TGTGCCACCAGCAGAGATTTGTTAGCTAGGACCTACGAGCAGTACTTC.

The CDR3 DNA sequence: TGTGCCAGCAGCTTAGGGGGTAGCGGGAGGGCCAATGAGCAGTTCTTC. This codes for CASSLGGSGRANEQFF. The chain recombines TRBV7-9 with TRBJ2-1; 11 nucleotides agree with TRBD2. With 1 base clipped from V and 6 bases from J, the junction kept 5 bases outside the gene matches. CDR1 is SEHNR and CDR2 is FQNEAQ in the germline V gene (reference sequence). This CDR3 is 16 amino acids long.

The genes are TRBV10-3 and TRBJ1-1, with 9 bases lining up with TRBD1. Germline CDR1 is ENHRY and CDR2 is SYGVKD. Losses at the gene ends were 0 bases for V and 3 bases for J; bases not matched to a gene: 8. The CDR3 loop spans 17 amino acids. The DNA for the CDR3 is TGTGCCATCAGTGAGTCGCCGATGGGACAGGGATACACTGAAGCTTTCTTT. Protein product: CAISESPMGQGYTEAFF.

The rearrangement uses TRBV3-1 (or the pseudogene TRBV3-2) and TRBJ1-3; D gene ambiguous. V lost 1 base, J lost 4 bases, and 20 bases lay in between. CDR3 length: 18 residues. Germline lookup yields CDR1 LGHDT and CDR2 YNNKEL (reference sequence). This chain's CDR3 is CASSQGFRVLGVGNTIYF. The DNA for the CDR3 is TGTGCCAGCAGCCAAGGTTTTCGCGTCCTTGGGGTCGGAAACACCATATATTTT.

On this clone: This sample includes further DNA sequences coding for the same CDR3. The rearrangement links TRBV4-1 to TRBJ1-6, with D possibly being TRBD1 (5 bases). Trimming left V 0 bases short and J 7 bases short, with 10 bases between. CDR3 length: 15 residues. Germline V CDR1 and CDR2: MGHRA, YSYEKL. The CDR3 sequence is CASSQDAGRNSPLHF. CDR3 nucleotide sequence: TGCGCCAGCAGCCAAGATGCAGGGAGAAATTCACCCCTCCACTTT.

This clone was detected only once. The chain is built from TRBV9 and TRBJ2-7; D is unclear. V lost 1 base and J lost 2, with 13 bases in between. Germline V gene data show CDR1 as SGDLS and CDR2 as YYNGEE. The CDR3 length is 15 residues. The CDR3 DNA reads as TGTGCCAGCAGCGTAAGCTCAGGCCCTACCTACGAGCAGTACTTC. Amino acids: CASSVSSGPTYEQYF. The full variable domain, completed using reference TRBV9 and TRBJ2-7, is DSGVTQTPKHLITATGQRVTLRCSPRSGDLSVYWYQQSLDQGLQFLIQYYNGEERAKGNILERFSAQQFPDLHSELNLSSLELGDSALYFCASSVSSGPTYEQYFGPGTRLTVT.

The chain carries TRBV28 and TRBJ1-6, with a tentative D call TRBD1 (5 bases). There are 15 residues in the CDR3. V dropped 2 bases and J dropped 13 bases, with 18 bases sitting between them. Germline lookup yields CDR1 MDHEN and CDR2 SYDVKM. The CDR3 sequence: CASSLGGAGRSPLHF. CDR3 bases: TGTGCCAGCAGTTTAGGTGGGGCAGGGAGGTCCCCCCTCCACTTT.